The TCR beta chain under discussion was sequenced for a study of long-term antiretroviral therapy in people with HIV. Study findings and constraints: Post-ART, diversity grew, though it stayed under transplant donor control levels. For ART adherence, viral resistance and therapy changes, no data were available. Relative to control repertoires, HIV repertoires exhibited narrower CDR3 length ranges.

Comment on this clone: Its cognate antigen is unknown.

Version v3.0 of the immunoSEQ assay was performed at survey level. The assay was immunoSEQ multiplex PCR, and TCRdb's table has in-frame clones only and misses some. The repertoire includes about 33,000 clones, 95% to 96% of them detected once, and 2.4% sits in the top ten. The junction had 7 bases not matched to a gene; V was cut back by 4 bases and J by 2 bases. Germline CDR1 and CDR2: SGHTS and YDEGEE. The CDR3 sequence is 15 residues long. Participants with HIV, all of them, were treated in the United States. This chain links TRBV5-8 with TRBJ2-7, with TRBD2 matching over 9 bases. Source: unsorted PBMCs, taken about 6.6 years after starting antiretroviral therapy. The receptor comes from a man aged 25-40 years with HIV. CDR3 residues: CASSPRRGGTYEQYF. As DNA, the CDR3 is TGTGCCAGCAGCCCCCGGCGGGGGGGCACCTACGAGCAGTACTTC.